These 29 T cell receptor beta chains came from one sample sequenced in a study of T cell repertoires in cytomegalovirus infection. A single record per CDR3 protein comes from TCRdb applying MiXCR to the reads. The sample records some 350,000 distinct CDR3 sequences, 15% to 20% being singletons. The sequenced sample was PBMCs. These receptor sequences come from a human donor in good health (CMV status not recorded). Some clones in this sample may be carry-over from other donors' samples.

V usage is TRBV11-2 and J usage is TRBJ1-5, with 9 bases aligning to TRBD1. The CDR3 has 13 residues. CDR1 SGHAT and CDR2 FQNNGV come from the germline V gene. Unmatched junction bases numbered 4, after V lost 5 bases and J lost 8 bases. CDR3 sequence reads: CASSMDRGEPQHF. The DNA for the CDR3 is TGTGCCAGCAGCATGGACAGGGGTGAGCCCCAGCATTTT.

In this sample, this clonotype turned up a few times. The chain carries TRBV29-1 and TRBJ2-5, with a weak D call TRBD2 (5 bases). This CDR3 has 13 residues. The germline gives CDR1 SQVTM, CDR2 ANQGSEA. Between the trimmed V and J ends, which lost 1 base and 4 bases, there was a span of 10 bases. The CDR3 DNA sequence: TGCAGCGTTGAAGGGAGGATGAGAGAGACCCAGTACTTC. Its translation: CSVEGRMRETQYF.

This rearrangement joins TRBV12-3 or TRBV12-4 to TRBJ1-1; D ambiguous. The germline V and J ends were trimmed by 3 bases and 0 bases, with 8 bases remaining between them. The CDR3 loop spans 14 amino acids. The CDR3 nucleotides read TGTGCCAGCAGTTTTAAGGCCATGAACACTGAAGCTTTCTTT. Amino acids: CASSFKAMNTEAFF.

The gene calls are TRBV4-1 and TRBJ1-1; D not resolved. CDR1 and CDR2 (germline): MGHRA, YSYEKL. The length of the CDR3 is 15 residues. The V end was cut by 4 bases, the J end by 0 bases, with 12 bases between. CDR3: CASSLSELMNTEAFF. CDR3 nucleotides: TGCGCCAGCAGCCTGAGCGAGCTCATGAACACTGAAGCTTTCTTT.

This clonotype came up a few times. The V call is TRBV7-9, the J call TRBJ2-2; D possibly corresponds to TRBD1 (6 bases). Germline V CDR1 and CDR2: SEHNR, FQNEAQ (reference sequence). CDR3 length equals 14 residues. V lost 5 bases to trimming and J lost 3 bases, with 10 bases between them. Here the CDR3 DNA reads TGTGCCAGCAGCGTACAGGGATACACCGGGGAGCTGTTTTTT. The encoded protein is CASSVQGYTGELFF.

The CDR3 sequence is CASRAAGTNTEAFF. The CDR3 DNA reads as TGTGCCAGCAGGGCGGCGGGTACTAACACTGAAGCTTTCTTT. V and J are TRBV5-4 and TRBJ1-1; D uncertain. Germline V gives CDR1 SGHNT, CDR2 YYREEE (reference sequence). The CDR3 consists of 14 residues. V was clipped by 5 bases and J by 2 bases, with 13 bases between them.

This clonotype was found a few times. J is TRBJ1-2 and V is TRBV29-1; D is unresolved. Germline V CDR1 and CDR2: SQVTM, ANQGSEA. The germline V and J ends were trimmed by 8 bases and 3 bases, with 10 bases remaining between them. This CDR3 contains 11 residues. CDR3 nucleotides: TGCAGCTCACGGGGTGACTATGGCTACACCTTC. Translated: CSSRGDYGYTF.

This clonotype was recorded a few times. This chain uses TRBV3-1 with TRBJ2-1, with 8 bases identical to TRBD2. J was trimmed by 9 bases and V by 4 bases; bases with no gene match: 5. Germline V CDR1 and CDR2: LGHDT, YNNKEL (reference sequence). This CDR3 contains 13 residues. The CDR3 region is CASSPAAGVEQFF. The CDR3 DNA follows: TGTGCCAGCAGCCCAGCAGCGGGAGTTGAGCAGTTCTTC.

In its sample, this clonotype was seen a few times. The chain employs TRBV7-6 and TRBJ2-5, with D maybe TRBD2 (7 bases). This CDR3 has 14 amino acids. Trimming cost V 3 bases and J 5 bases, with 13 bases left between them. From germline, CDR1 is SGHVS and CDR2 FNYEAQ. For the CDR3, the DNA is TGTGCCAGCAGCTTCGGGGGGCAGCGGGAGACCCAGTACTTC. Protein: CASSFGGQRETQYF. Combining the CDR3 with reference TRBV7-6 and TRBJ2-5 gives the whole variable domain GAGVSQSPRYKVTKRGQDVALRCDPISGHVSLYWYRQALGQGPEFLTYFNYEAQQDKSGLPNDRFSAERPEGSISTLTIQRTEQRDSAMYRCASSFGGQRETQYFGPGTRLLVL.

The chain employs TRBV20-1 and TRBJ1-2; a possible D gene is TRBD1 (6 bases). Germline CDR1 DFQATT, CDR2 SNEGSKA (reference sequence). V lost 6 bases and J 4 bases, leaving 12 bases between the germline ends. The CDR3 spans 12 residues. The CDR3 region is CSALGGPYGYTF. The CDR3 DNA reads TGCAGTGCCCTGGGGGGCCCCTATGGCTACACCTTC.

Only a few counts were recorded for this clonotype. The chain is built from TRBV19 and TRBJ1-1; D may be TRBD1 (6 bases). Trimming stripped 8 bases from V and 4 bases from J, with 20 bases between. This CDR3 region has 15 residues. Germline V gives CDR1 LNHDA, CDR2 SQIVND (reference sequence). For the CDR3, the DNA is TGTGCCAGTCGTCGGGACAACTGGCGGGCCACTGAAGCTTTCTTT. It encodes CASRRDNWRATEAFF.

The gene calls are TRBV7-9 and TRBJ2-1; D is unclear. V dropped 2 bases and J dropped 0 bases, with 20 bases sitting between them. The CDR3 totals 19 residues. CDR1 and CDR2 from the germline V gene are SEHNR and FQNEAQ (reference sequence). CDR3 nucleotides: TGTGCCAGCAGCTTACCCAGGACCGGAGTTACAAGCTCCTACAATGAGCAGTTCTTC. It is translated as CASSLPRTGVTSSYNEQFF.

The chain recombines TRBV6-2 or TRBV6-3 with TRBJ2-1; TRBD1 matches at 9 bases. The J segment lost 6 bases and the V segment lost 6 bases, leaving 0 bases of the junction unmatched. CDR1 and CDR2 (germline): MNHEY, SVGEGT. The CDR3 loop spans 12 amino acids. The DNA of the CDR3 is TGTGCCAGCAGGACAGGGGGCAATGAGCAGTTCTTC. Residues: CASRTGGNEQFF.

V usage is TRBV28 and J usage is TRBJ2-7, with unresolved D. Per germline, CDR1 MDHEN and CDR2 SYDVKM. This CDR3 region has 14 residues. The V and J ends lost 4 bases and 2 bases respectively, with 12 bases between them. CDR3 protein: CASSSGRRPYEQYF. CDR3 DNA: TGTGCCAGCAGTTCAGGCAGGCGCCCCTACGAGCAGTACTTC.

V and J are TRBV4-2 and TRBJ1-2, with 8 bases identical to TRBD1. After removal of 4 bases from V and 2 bases from J, the junction contained 9 bases not matched to a gene. CDR3 size: 16 residues. CDR1 is LGHNA, CDR2 YNFKEQ, per germline. The CDR3 here is CASSPGQGSANYGYTF. In DNA form, the CDR3 reads TGTGCCAGCAGCCCCGGACAGGGCTCAGCCAACTATGGCTACACCTTC.

This clonotype has a handful of counts. The CDR3 protein is CASSPLDRENTEAFF. The DNA for the CDR3 is TGTGCCAGCAGTCCTTTGGACAGGGAGAACACTGAAGCTTTCTTT. This chain uses TRBV28 with TRBJ1-1, with 8 bases aligning to TRBD1. The length of the CDR3 is 15 residues. With 5 bases clipped from V and 1 base from J, the junction kept 6 bases outside the gene matches. Germline V gene lookup returns CDR1 MDHEN and CDR2 SYDVKM.

A few counts support this clonotype. The chain uses TRBV15 and TRBJ2-5; 10 nucleotides match TRBD2. Germline V gene sequence: CDR1 LNHNV, CDR2 YYDKDF (reference sequence). The CDR3 has 19 residues. With 0 bases clipped from V and 5 bases from J, the junction kept 15 bases outside the gene matches. CDR3 sequence: CATSRDDYVRLAGAETQYF. The CDR3 DNA is TGTGCCACCAGCAGAGATGATTATGTGAGACTAGCGGGCGCGGAGACCCAGTACTTC.

Many counts were recorded for this clonotype. The gene calls are TRBV7-9 and TRBJ2-1; D is undetermined. V gave up 3 bases and J gave up 0 bases, with 18 bases separating them. The CDR3 is 18 amino acids. The germline CDR1 and CDR2 sequences are SEHNR and FQNEAQ (reference sequence). The CDR3 DNA reads as TGTGCCAGCAGCTTGGCTGGGGTGGCGCTTAGCTCCTACAATGAGCAGTTCTTC. This sequence encodes CASSLAGVALSSYNEQFF.

Points on this clonotype: An end of the junction differs from the germline gene, which may be a read error. The V call is TRBV10-3, the J call TRBJ1-3, with 7 bases that match TRBD1. The CDR3 runs to 13 residues. In germline, CDR1 is ENHRY, CDR2 SYGVKD. CDR3 sequence: CAISTGAGNTLYF. CDR3 coding DNA: TGTGCCATCAGTACAGGGGCCGGAAACACCTTATATTTT.

This chain uses TRBV10-3 with TRBJ2-7, with a possible D match to TRBD2 (5 bases). Looked up from germline, CDR1 is ENHRY and CDR2 is SYGVKD. The CDR3 consists of 17 residues. V dropped 6 bases and J dropped 3 bases, with 24 bases sitting between them. CDR3 protein: CAISRAGGEARYYEQYF. The CDR3 region has the DNA TGTGCCATCAGCCGCGCGGGCGGCGAGGCCCGTTACTACGAGCAGTACTTC.

The rearrangement links TRBV20-1 to TRBJ2-5; 8 nucleotides align to TRBD2. The CDR3 loop spans 15 amino acids. Germline V lookup: CDR1 DFQATT, CDR2 SNEGSKA (reference sequence). Trimming took 1 base from V and 4 from J; bases not matched to a gene: 8. The CDR3 is CSARVTGLDGETQYF. The CDR3 nucleotides are TGCAGTGCTAGAGTAACGGGACTAGATGGAGAGACCCAGTACTTC.

This clonotype has more than one count but fewer than ten. The rearrangement joins TRBV15 to TRBJ2-3; D uncertain. CDR1 is LNHNV, CDR2 YYDKDF, per germline (reference sequence). The V and J ends lost 2 bases and 6 bases respectively, with 6 bases between them. The CDR3 is 12 residues long. CDR3 amino acids: CATSRNLDTQYF. In nucleotides, the CDR3 is TGTGCCACCAGCAGAAACCTCGATACGCAGTATTTT.

This clonotype was picked up a small number of times. V gene TRBV7-9 combines with J gene TRBJ2-7; the D gene is possibly TRBD2 (5 bases). Germline V CDR1 and CDR2: SEHNR, FQNEAQ (reference sequence). This CDR3 is 14 amino acids long. Trimming took off 7 bases at V and 6 bases at J, with 19 bases between the two ends. The CDR3, as DNA: TGTGCCAGCACCGACGGGGTAGGGATGAGCGAGCAGTACTTC. Translating gives CASTDGVGMSEQYF.

This clonotype was recorded many times. The chain is built from TRBV4-3 and TRBJ1-2, with D hard to call. V dropped 0 bases and J dropped 4 bases, with 3 bases sitting between them. The CDR3 is made up of 12 amino acids. Per germline, CDR1 LGHNA and CDR2 YSLEER. The CDR3, as DNA: TGCGCCAGCAGCCAAGACACCTATGGCTACACCTTC. Protein sequence: CASSQDTYGYTF.

The sample holds a few counts of this clonotype. V and J are TRBV20-1 and TRBJ2-7; tentative D call: TRBD1 (6 bases). Per germline, CDR1 DFQATT and CDR2 SNEGSKA (reference sequence). Trimming stripped 4 bases from V and 3 bases from J, with 19 bases between. The CDR3 is made up of 15 amino acids. The CDR3 DNA reads as TGCAGTGCTAAAGCAACAGGGAACCTCCGCTACGAGCAGTACTTC. Protein product: CSAKATGNLRYEQYF.

This clonotype appeared many times. V is TRBV7-2 and J is TRBJ2-4, with D uncertain. The CDR3 has 19 residues. Germline lookup yields CDR1 SGHTA and CDR2 FQGNSA. Trimming left V 0 bases short and J 1 base short, with 19 bases between. DNA of the CDR3: TGTGCCAGCAGCTTAGCGCCCTCAGCCCCCCTAGGCGCCAAAAACATTCAGTACTTC. This translates into CASSLAPSAPLGAKNIQYF.

This clonotype occurred a few times. The chain combines TRBV6-2 or TRBV6-3 with TRBJ1-1, with 10 bases aligning to TRBD1. J lost 7 bases, V lost 5 bases, and 4 bases had no gene match. The CDR3 loop spans 13 amino acids. The V gene's germline CDR1 is MNHEY and CDR2 SVGEGT. The CDR3 loop reads CASSIRTGGEAFF. For the CDR3, the DNA is TGTGCCAGCAGTATCCGGACAGGGGGTGAAGCTTTCTTT.

This clonotype was seen more than once but under ten times. This sequence joins TRBV2 and TRBJ2-7; TRBD2 aligns across 7 bases. Germline V lookup: CDR1 SNHLY, CDR2 FYNNEI. Trimming cost V 7 bases and J 2 bases; bases outside gene matches: 11. CDR3 length: 15 residues. The chain's CDR3 is CASTPWGLAAYEQYF. The CDR3 nucleotides read TGTGCCAGCACCCCATGGGGTCTAGCGGCCTACGAGCAGTACTTC.

This clonotype has at least ten counts. The V gene is TRBV19, the J gene TRBJ2-1; 10 bases align to TRBD2. The ends lost 4 bases at V and 7 bases at J; junction bases unmatched: 7. CDR1 LNHDA and CDR2 SQIVND come from the germline V gene (reference sequence). The CDR3 runs to 15 residues. CDR3: CASSTPGLAKNEQFF. CDR3 in DNA: TGTGCCAGTAGTACACCGGGACTAGCGAAGAATGAGCAGTTCTTC. Looking up the rest from reference TRBV19 and TRBJ2-1 gives the full variable domain: DGGITQSPKYLFRKEGQNVTLSCEQNLNHDAMYWYRQDPGQGLRLIYYSQIVNDFQKGDIAEGYSVSREKKESFPLTVTSAQKNPTAFYLCASSTPGLAKNEQFFGPGTRLTVL.